Below are 21 T cell receptor beta chains sequenced from a single sample in a study of shared clonotypes between healthy human individuals. The method was immunoSEQ multiplex PCR; TCRdb's version includes in-frame clones alone and lacks a portion of them. The data contain about 490,000 clones, roughly 80% of them singletons. The sequenced sample consisted of PBMCs. These receptors were collected from a woman in her thirties or forties in good health. Some clones in this sample may be carry-over from other donors' samples.

Comments on this clone: A much larger clone lies one base from this, so it may be a read error. Other DNA sequences in the sample encode the same CDR3. The rearrangement links TRBV30 to TRBJ1-1; unclear D gene. V was cut by 4 bases and J by 1 base, with 16 bases left in between. The CDR3 totals 15 residues. Germline-derived CDR1 and CDR2 are GTSNPN and SVGIG (reference sequence). CDR3 sequence: CAWTQKEGRNTEAFF. Here the CDR3 DNA reads TGTGCCTGGACCCAGAAGGAAGGCAGGAACACTGAAGCTTTCTTT.

The chain links TRBV6-4 to TRBJ2-1, with 14 bases fitting TRBD2. CDR1 and CDR2 (germline): MRHNA, SNTAGT. The CDR3 has 16 amino acids. V gave up 2 bases and J gave up 10 bases; unmatched junction bases: 7. DNA of the CDR3: TGTGCCAGCAGTGACGGGGGGACTAGCGGGAGTAAGGAGCAGTTCTTC. Its translation is CASSDGGTSGSKEQFF.

The CDR3 DNA reads TGTGCCAGCAGTTCCCCGCCCTATGGCTACACCTTC. Amino acids: CASSSPPYGYTF. V and J are TRBV28 and TRBJ1-2; D is undetermined. V was shortened by 4 bases and J by 4 bases, with 7 bases between the two germline ends. Germline values: CDR1 MDHEN, CDR2 SYDVKM. The CDR3 is made up of 12 amino acids.

The chain combines TRBV25-1 with TRBJ2-1, with 7 bases matching TRBD2. The V gene end was trimmed by 6 bases and the J gene end by 7 bases; junction bases not matched to a gene: 18. Germline-derived CDR1 and CDR2 are MGHDK and SYGVNS. The CDR3 spans 17 residues. The CDR3 reads CASSDPYGGGPRNEQFF. CDR3 nucleotide sequence: TGTGCCAGCAGCGACCCTTACGGGGGAGGGCCGCGGAATGAGCAGTTCTTC.

The J gene is TRBJ2-2, the V gene TRBV6-4; D unclear. V lost 6 bases and J 6 bases, leaving 14 bases between the germline ends. The CDR3 sequence is 14 residues long. Germline V gene data show CDR1 as MRHNA and CDR2 as SNTAGT. The CDR3 nucleotides are TGTGCCAGCAGCCTAAATGTCTTTTCCGGGGAGCTGTTTTTT. It yields the protein CASSLNVFSGELFF.

The gene calls are TRBV9 and TRBJ2-2, with a possible D match to TRBD2 (5 bases). The CDR3 length is 13 residues. Germline values: CDR1 SGDLS, CDR2 YYNGEE. Trimming took off 5 bases at V and 4 bases at J, with 9 bases between the two ends. The DNA for the CDR3 is TGTGCCAGCAGTAGCGCTTTCACCGGGGAGCTGTTTTTT. Residues: CASSSAFTGELFF.

In DNA, the CDR3 is TGTGCCAGTAGTATGACGGGGACTGGGTACAATGAGCAGTTCTTC. Amino acids: CASSMTGTGYNEQFF. The chain links TRBV19 to TRBJ2-1; maybe TRBD2 (6 bases). This CDR3 is built from 15 residues. The germline gives CDR1 LNHDA, CDR2 SQIVND (reference sequence). V was pared by 3 bases and J by 4 bases, with 13 bases between.

The rearrangement joins TRBV6-5 to TRBJ1-1, with D perhaps matching TRBD1 (5 bases). The V and J ends lost 7 bases and 7 bases respectively, with 16 bases between them. The CDR3 sequence is 13 residues long. Germline values: CDR1 MNHEY, CDR2 SVGAGI. The CDR3 region is CASTKGGVNEAFF. In DNA, the CDR3 is TGTGCCAGCACCAAGGGAGGGGTCAATGAAGCTTTCTTT.

CDR3 sequence reads: CASSGGGVNQPQHF. The DNA for the CDR3 is TGTGCCAGCAGCGGAGGGGGGGTCAATCAGCCCCAGCATTTT. The chain carries TRBV9 and TRBJ1-5, with a possible D match to TRBD1 (6 bases). This CDR3 is built from 14 residues. CDR1 and CDR2 from the germline V gene are SGDLS and YYNGEE. V shed 3 bases and J shed 3 bases, with 10 bases lying between them.

The chain joins TRBV6-1 to TRBJ2-7; 10 bases agree with TRBD1. The CDR3 consists of 14 residues. V was clipped by 10 bases and J by 3 bases; unmatched bases: 9. CDR1 and CDR2 from the germline V gene are MNHNS and SASEGT. CDR3 loop: CATALRDRGYEQYF. CDR3 nucleotides: TGTGCCACAGCTCTCCGGGACAGGGGCTACGAGCAGTACTTC.

J is TRBJ2-1 and V is TRBV18; D unresolved. V shed 2 bases and J shed 8 bases, with 7 bases lying between them. The germline gives CDR1 KGHSH, CDR2 LQKENI. This CDR3 comprises 12 residues. For the CDR3, the DNA is TGTGCCAGCTCACCATGGCCGTATGAGCAGTTCTTC. Protein sequence: CASSPWPYEQFF.

This chain connects TRBV28 to TRBJ2-7; D perhaps matches TRBD2 (6 bases). The germline gives CDR1 MDHEN, CDR2 SYDVKM. The CDR3 contains 14 residues. The V end lost 5 bases, the J end lost 0 bases, and 11 bases lay between the germline ends. The DNA of the CDR3 is TGTGCCAGCAGTCCGGGGGATAGCTCCTACGAGCAGTACTTC. Translation: CASSPGDSSYEQYF.

The chain recombines TRBV11-2 with TRBJ1-1; D gene uncertain. In germline, CDR1 is SGHAT, CDR2 FQNNGV. Trimming took off 5 bases at V and 10 bases at J, with 14 bases between the two ends. This CDR3 spans 12 amino acids. CDR3 region: CASSPPGLVAFF. The CDR3, as DNA: TGTGCCAGCAGCCCCCCCGGGCTGGTAGCTTTCTTT.

As to this clone: A far larger clone is off by one base, so a read error is likely. For the CDR3, the DNA is TGCGCCAGCAGCTCCATACTAGCGGGCCGATACAATGAGCAGTTCTTC. Its protein product is CASSSILAGRYNEQFF. This chain uses TRBV5-1 with TRBJ2-1, with 9 nucleotides matching TRBD2. Germline V gives CDR1 SGHRS, CDR2 YFSETQ. J was trimmed by 4 bases and V by 3 bases; bases with no gene match: 8. This CDR3 region has 16 residues.

The chain joins TRBV28 to TRBJ2-7; 12 nucleotides agree with TRBD1. Losses at the gene ends were 3 bases for V and 6 bases for J; bases not matched to a gene: 6. The CDR3 sequence is 15 residues long. Germline V gene data show CDR1 as MDHEN and CDR2 as SYDVKM. The CDR3, as DNA: TGTGCCAGCAGTTTTTCGGGACAGGGGGCTGTCGAGCAGTACTTC. As protein: CASSFSGQGAVEQYF.

For the CDR3, the DNA is TGTGCCATCTCTGGCGGACAAAGGGCTAACTATGGCTACACCTTC. Encoded protein: CAISGGQRANYGYTF. The V call is TRBV10-3, the J call TRBJ1-2, with TRBD1 as a possible D gene (5 bases). V was clipped by 8 bases and J by 0 bases, with 16 bases between them. CDR3 length equals 15 residues. Germline values: CDR1 ENHRY, CDR2 SYGVKD.

The chain has TRBV2 and TRBJ2-7; D ambiguous. Deletions cut 7 bases from V and 3 bases from J, with 13 bases between. CDR3 length equals 13 residues. Germline V gene data show CDR1 as SNHLY and CDR2 as FYNNEI. CDR3 bases: TGTGCCAGCAACCCCACCGGGCTCTACGAGCAGTACTTC. Its protein is CASNPTGLYEQYF.

This chain joins TRBV6-1 and TRBJ1-5; D unresolved. V shed 9 bases and J shed 0 bases, with 15 bases lying between them. This CDR3 has 15 residues. The germline CDR1 and CDR2 sequences are MNHNS and SASEGT. CDR3 bases: TGTGCCAGGACTAGAGATCATAGTAGCAATCAGCCCCAGCATTTT. The encoded protein is CARTRDHSSNQPQHF.

The CDR3 bases are TGTGCCAGCAGCCCCCTTGCGGGCGCGGACTCTTACGAGCAGTACTTC. Translating it yields CASSPLAGADSYEQYF. The chain is built from TRBV7-9 and TRBJ2-7, with D possibly TRBD2 on 5 matching bases. There are 16 residues in the CDR3. Germline assignment: CDR1 SEHNR and CDR2 FQNEAQ (reference sequence). V was cut by 5 bases and J by 4 bases, with 21 bases left in between.

The chain recombines TRBV6-4 with TRBJ2-2; D is uncertain. The CDR3 loop spans 14 amino acids. Germline V gene data show CDR1 as MRHNA and CDR2 as SNTAGT. Trimming left V 5 bases short and J 5 bases short, with 12 bases between. This chain's CDR3 is CASSRSPGTGELFF. The CDR3 bases are TGTGCCAGCAGTCGGTCGCCGGGTACCGGGGAGCTGTTTTTT.

On this clone itself: One base separates it from a far larger clone, so it is likely a read error. This same CDR3 is encoded by further DNA sequences in the sample. J is TRBJ2-7 and V is TRBV4-1; tentative D call: TRBD2 (6 bases). CDR1 is MGHRA and CDR2 is YSYEKL in the germline V gene. The CDR3 covers 16 residues. The V end was cut by 2 bases, the J end by 2 bases, with 16 bases between. CDR3: CASSQTLAGGPYEQYF. For the CDR3, the DNA is TGCGCCAGCAGCCAAACTCTAGCAGGAGGGCCCTACGAGCAGTACTTC.